This T cell receptor beta chain was sequenced for a study of blood T cells in healthy people across ages. Every sample yielded at least 6.5 million isolated PBMCs. A second roughly 7 to 12 cycle PCR used barcoded and J-beta primers. One entry per CDR3 protein results from TCRdb running MiXCR on the 5' RACE reads. The sample carries 1.5 million to 2 million distinct CDR3 sequences, under 30% recorded once. The CDR3 has 13 residues. The germline gives CDR1 LGHDT, CDR2 YNNKEL (reference sequence). The germline V and J ends were trimmed by 7 bases and 0 bases, with 7 bases remaining between them. Study-level points and caveats: Comparison with aged donors showed that long-lived donors had more naive CD4+ cells and higher diversity. It was held that diversity estimates obtained from one million T cells represented underestimates. Leaving the PBMCs unsorted stopped any conclusive comparison of naive versus antigen-experienced cells.

This clonotype was counted between two and nine times. Its target is unknown. The sequence was collected from a woman in her twenties or thirties in good health. The sequenced sample consisted of blood. The chain links TRBV3-1 to TRBJ2-1; perhaps TRBD2 as D (5 bases). The CDR3 region is CASTRGSYNEQFF. The CDR3 nucleotides are TGTGCCAGCACCCGGGGCTCCTACAATGAGCAGTTCTTC.